This T cell receptor beta chain was found in a study of identical twins (dated by TCRdb to 2016 to 2017). About the study as a whole: The study deep-sequenced TCR alpha and beta repertoires from monozygotic twins, unrelated adults of various ages and cord blood to test whether fetal clonotypes persist. To rule out contamination, the twin experiments were replicated at different times with different library preparation protocols.

As for this clonotype: Its antigen is not yet known. Base quality data are lacking; no much larger clone is found one base away.

Including cysteine and phenylalanine, the CDR3 has 17 amino acids. This entry keeps only the CDR3 DNA: 51 bases, framed from base 1. Trimmed from V: 1 base; trimmed from J: 0 bases; junction bases lacking a gene match: 4. The germline V gene (reference sequence) yields DFQATT for CDR1 and SNEGSKA for CDR2. Overall study results and their limits: In beta out-of-frame sequences, excess twin sharing was weaker, because having fewer shared sequences lowered the signal-to-noise ratio. Conclusions relied on cross-sectional statistical analysis, since the same donors could not be followed over many years. Compared with coincidental sharing between unrelated individuals, an excess of low generation-probability sequences was observed among out-of-frame TCR alpha sequences shared between twins. Out-of-frame TCR alpha sharing in monozygotic twins was systematically underestimated by recombination models, whereas sharing between unrelated individuals was in agreement with the recombination models. Fewer insertions were carried by abundant cord blood beta clonotypes; a weaker similar trend was observed in young adult naive repertoires, while no such trend was observed in memory repertoires. Zero-insertion analyses could be partly confounded by invariant T cells such as MAIT and iNKT, although diverse VJ usage argued against such confounding for most clonotypes.

Receptors were amplified or captured by 5' RACE. TCRdb names Illumina HiSeq 2000 as the instrument used. Template switching added a universal primer binding site, and the final cDNA carried a unique molecular identifier that allowed TCR cDNA molecules to be counted accurately. Specific primers in the conserved constant-segment region were used to synthesize first-strand cDNA for the TCR alpha and beta chains. Each cDNA library was double barcoded, with a SMART-Mk sample barcode plus Illumina barcodes, to control for contamination. TruSeq adapter sequences and Illumina sample barcodes were added in two successive PCR steps. Sequencing of the TCR alpha and beta cDNA libraries was done on the Illumina HiSeq platform using custom primers. In the original analysis: Unique molecular identifiers were extracted from raw reads with MiGEC, and CDR3 positions were determined with MiXCR. For each individual, recombination models were inferred using an EM algorithm with the repgenHMM and IGoR tools. Shared clonotypes were analyzed with the tcR package in R, and sharing was normalized by the product of cloneset sizes. Out-of-frame nonproductive sequences were analyzed to study raw recombination free of thymic and clonal selection effects. TCRdb reran the public reads through fastp at Q25 and MiXCR, keeping productive beta chains. CDR3 protein duplicates are merged, each entry listing the most common genes and DNA. These V and J calls derive from TCRdb rather than the authors' analysis. The sample table shows some 600,000 distinct CDR3 sequences, and roughly 7.2% are seen once. In total, the top ten clones hold over 1.5% of the sample.

Only healthy Caucasian donors were included. Three pairs of female monozygotic twins, all aged about 18 to 29 years, were included in the twin cohort. Peripheral blood mononuclear cells were the source from which RNA for the TCR libraries was isolated. The data also belong to a second study, concerning yellow fever vaccine responses in identical twins. Looking at the second paper: According to the authors, in identical twins the way T cells responded to vaccination appeared partly convergent and partly personalized. The study precisely tracked vaccine-responding T cell clones in identical twins.

The sample consisted of PBMCs. This receptor was taken from a woman aged 18-29 years in good health. This receptor chain uses TRBV20-1 and TRBJ2-5, with 14 bases matching TRBD2. The CDR3 reads as follows: CSARGTSGGRYQETQYF. The DNA reads TGCAGTGCTAGAGGGACTAGCGGGGGGCGGTACCAAGAGACCCAGTACTTC.